One and the same sample provided the 31 T cell receptor beta chains below, sequenced in a study of blood T cell repertoires in COVID-19. Sequencing was performed with immunoSEQ multiplex PCR; in TCRdb, only in-frame clones are kept and a portion is missing. The sample has 200,000 to 250,000 clones; 75% to 90% are singletons. Material: PBMCs or T cells enriched from blood (not recorded which). All receptors come from a man in his forties or fifties who had recovered from COVID-19.

The CDR3 region is CASSFGLADNEQFF. CDR3 bases: TGTGCCAGCAGCTTTGGACTAGCGGACAATGAGCAGTTCTTC. The chain is built from TRBV7-9 and TRBJ2-1; 10 nucleotides agree with TRBD2. Germline V lookup: CDR1 SEHNR, CDR2 FQNEAQ (reference sequence). The CDR3 consists of 14 residues. V trimming: 3 bases; J trimming: 5 bases; junction bases outside the gene matches: 1.

The J gene is TRBJ1-3, the V gene TRBV28; 7 nucleotides agree with TRBD1. The CDR3 consists of 20 residues. Unmatched junction bases numbered 19, after V lost 5 bases and J lost 0 bases. Germline CDR1 reads MDHEN; CDR2 reads SYDVKM. CDR3 nucleotides: TGTGCCAGCAGTCCTATCTCGGGACAGCGACATCCTTACTCTGGAAACACCATATATTTT. It is translated as CASSPISGQRHPYSGNTIYF.

V usage is TRBV7-3 and J usage is TRBJ2-7; D is uncertain. The germline V gene encodes CDR1 SGHTA and CDR2 FQGTGA. CDR3 size: 13 residues. Trimming pared 2 bases from V and 0 bases from J, leaving 5 bases between. CDR3 in DNA: TGTGCCAGCAGCTTATCGGGCTCCTACGAGCAGTACTTC. Translation gives CASSLSGSYEQYF.

The gene calls are TRBV9 and TRBJ2-3, with TRBD2 identical over 10 bases. Germline V CDR1 and CDR2: SGDLS, YYNGEE. Trimming removed 1 base from V and 2 bases from J; junction bases left unmatched: 10. There are 18 residues in the CDR3. The CDR3 sequence is CASSVIPSGRAHTDTQYF. CDR3 DNA: TGTGCCAGCAGCGTAATCCCAAGCGGGAGGGCCCACACAGATACGCAGTATTTT.

The genes are TRBV11-3 and TRBJ2-7; no firm D call. Deletions cut 1 base from V and 4 bases from J, with 20 bases between. CDR3 length equals 17 residues. Germline V CDR1 and CDR2: SGHNT, YENEEA. In DNA, the CDR3 is TGTGCCAGCAGCTTAGGGCCGACGGGTCAGAGAAGTTACGAGCAGTACTTC. Protein: CASSLGPTGQRSYEQYF. Filled out from reference TRBV11-3 and TRBJ2-7, the complete variable domain reads EAGVVQSPRYKIIEKKQPVAFWCNPISGHNTLYWYLQNLGQGPELLIRYENEEAVDDSQLPKDRFSAERLKGVDSTLKIQPAELGDSAVYLCASSLGPTGQRSYEQYFGPGTRLTVT.

V and J are TRBV30 and TRBJ1-2, with D possibly being TRBD1 (5 bases). The CDR3 is made up of 15 amino acids. V lost 2 bases and J lost 4, with 17 bases in between. CDR1 and CDR2 (germline): GTSNPN, SVGIG (reference sequence). As DNA, the CDR3 is TGTGCCTGGAGTATGAACCTGGGGGGGGGCTATGGCTACACCTTC. It encodes CAWSMNLGGGYGYTF.

The gene calls are TRBV7-9 and TRBJ2-1; weak D call: TRBD2 (6 bases). The CDR3 has 16 residues. V was trimmed by 5 bases and J by 5 bases, leaving 19 bases between them. Germline loops: CDR1 SEHNR, CDR2 FQNEAQ (reference sequence). CDR3 loop: CASSPPGTHFNNEQFF. In DNA form, the CDR3 reads TGTGCCAGCAGCCCCCCCGGGACTCACTTCAACAATGAGCAGTTCTTC.

A single count supports this clone. The chain couples TRBV6-6 to TRBJ2-3; weak D call: TRBD1 (8 bases). This CDR3 region has 15 residues. V was trimmed by 2 bases and J by 8 bases, leaving 17 bases between them. Germline CDR1 MNHNY, CDR2 SVGAGI (reference sequence). The CDR3 protein is CASSYEQGGQGTQYF. The DNA of the CDR3 is TGTGCCAGCAGTTACGAACAGGGGGGGCAGGGTACGCAGTATTTT.

The CDR3 protein is CASSIKGSSGNTIYF. CDR3 in DNA: TGTGCCAGTAGTATAAAGGGGTCCTCTGGAAACACCATATATTTT. The chain combines TRBV19 with TRBJ1-3, with a tentative D call TRBD1 (5 bases). Trimming stripped 2 bases from V and 0 bases from J, with 8 bases between. Germline V gene sequence: CDR1 LNHDA, CDR2 SQIVND (reference sequence). The CDR3 runs to 15 residues.

This chain links TRBV5-1 with TRBJ1-5; 7 nucleotides agree with TRBD1. J gave up 4 bases and V 0 bases, and 1 base lay outside the gene matches. The germline V gene encodes CDR1 SGHRS and CDR2 YFSETQ. CDR3 length: 14 residues. The CDR3 spells CASSLETGNQPQHF. CDR3 in DNA: TGCGCCAGCAGCTTGGAGACAGGGAATCAGCCCCAGCATTTT.

The J gene is TRBJ2-7, the V gene TRBV13; 8 positions agree with TRBD1. The CDR3 is made up of 13 amino acids. Germline V CDR1 and CDR2: PRHDT, FYEKMQ (reference sequence). J was trimmed by 3 bases and V by 4 bases; bases with no gene match: 2. The CDR3 here is CASSSGQGYEQYF. Here the CDR3 DNA reads TGTGCCAGCAGCTCAGGACAGGGCTACGAGCAGTACTTC. Full variable domain (missing parts from reference TRBV13 and TRBJ2-7): AAGVIQSPRHLIKEKRETATLKCYPIPRHDTVYWYQQGPGQDPQFLISFYEKMQSDKGSIPDRFSAQQFSDYHSELNMSSLELGDSALYFCASSSGQGYEQYFGPGTRLTVT.

A single count supports this clone. The V and J genes are TRBV11-2 and TRBJ2-1, with 11 nucleotides matching TRBD2. The CDR3 length is 19 residues. J lost 3 bases, V lost 2 bases, and 12 bases had no gene match. The V gene's germline CDR1 is SGHAT and CDR2 FQNNGV. For the CDR3, the DNA is TGTGCCAGCAGCTTAATCTCTAGCGGGAGGCTACGGGGCTACAATGAGCAGTTCTTC. Translating gives CASSLISSGRLRGYNEQFF.

The chain joins TRBV28 to TRBJ2-2; 8 nucleotides line up with TRBD2. V shed 4 bases and J 5 bases; nucleotides not matched to a gene: 12. CDR1 and CDR2 (germline): MDHEN, SYDVKM. The CDR3 covers 17 residues. The DNA for the CDR3 is TGTGCCAGCAGTTCCCCGTTGGGAGCGGGGGATACCGGGGAGCTGTTTTTT. Protein sequence: CASSSPLGAGDTGELFF.

The V and J genes are TRBV5-1 and TRBJ1-6, with D perhaps TRBD1 (6 bases). V was pared by 7 bases and J by 6 bases, with 11 bases between. In germline, CDR1 is SGHRS, CDR2 YFSETQ. The CDR3 extends over 13 amino acids. The CDR3 nucleotides are TGCGCCAGCTCACAGGGTAGTAATTCACCCCTCCACTTT. Its protein is CASSQGSNSPLHF.

V gene TRBV6-6 combines with J gene TRBJ1-1; 7 bases match TRBD1. The CDR3 is made up of 12 amino acids. The germline gives CDR1 MNHNY, CDR2 SVGAGI (reference sequence). V was pared by 5 bases and J by 11 bases, with 8 bases of the junction left unmatched. CDR3 protein: CASSAPGTEAFF. As DNA, the CDR3 is TGTGCCAGCAGTGCCCCCGGGACAGAGGCTTTCTTT.

The chain joins TRBV13 to TRBJ1-1, with 10 bases matching TRBD1. Germline CDR1 is PRHDT and CDR2 is FYEKMQ (reference sequence). The length of the CDR3 is 22 residues. The junction had 23 bases not matched to a gene; V was cut back by 2 bases and J by 2 bases. CDR3: CASSLIAGTGARGRLLNTEAFF. The CDR3 DNA reads as TGTGCCAGCAGCTTAATCGCCGGGACAGGGGCCCGTGGACGCCTCCTAAACACTGAAGCTTTCTTT.

The chain joins TRBV4-2 to TRBJ2-7; 9 bases are shared with TRBD2. The CDR3 is 16 amino acids. Germline V gene data show CDR1 as LGHNA and CDR2 as YNFKEQ. V was clipped by 2 bases and J by 2 bases; unmatched bases: 7. This CDR3 is CASSQTGLAQTYEQYF. The CDR3 nucleotides read TGTGCCAGCAGCCAAACAGGACTAGCGCAAACCTACGAGCAGTACTTC.

The rearrangement uses TRBV27 and TRBJ2-2, with D perhaps matching TRBD2 (6 bases). The germline CDR1 and CDR2 sequences are MNHEY and SMNVEV (reference sequence). The CDR3 runs to 15 residues. V was clipped by 7 bases and J by 5 bases, with 17 bases between them. The CDR3: CASTLGPGGTGELFF. CDR3 nucleotide sequence: TGTGCCAGCACCCTAGGACCCGGAGGGACCGGGGAGCTGTTTTTT.

The genes are TRBV4-3 and TRBJ2-7, with D possibly being TRBD1 (6 bases). The CDR3 sequence is 15 residues long. The V gene lost 4 bases and the J gene lost 0 bases, with 13 bases spanning the gap. The germline CDR1 and CDR2 sequences are LGHNA and YSLEER. The CDR3 DNA reads TGCGCCAGCAGCCGGGACACCCTTCTCTCCTACGAGCAGTACTTC. This encodes CASSRDTLLSYEQYF.

This sequence joins TRBV24-1 and TRBJ2-2, with 10 bases identical to TRBD1. The CDR3 length is 16 residues. Germline trimming cut 0 bases from V and 7 bases from J; bases unmatched to any gene: 4. Germline lookup yields CDR1 KGHDR and CDR2 SFDVKD. CDR3 residues: CATSDLETGGIGELFF. CDR3 DNA sequence: TGTGCCACCAGTGATTTGGAGACAGGGGGCATCGGGGAGCTGTTTTTT.

V is TRBV4-3 and J is TRBJ2-3; possible D gene TRBD2, 6 bases. Trimming removed 4 bases from V and 10 bases from J, with 18 bases in between. The CDR3 extends over 14 amino acids. CDR1 and CDR2 from the germline V gene are LGHNA and YSLEER. The CDR3 sequence: CASSPRDSSKSQYF. The CDR3 DNA sequence: TGCGCCAGCAGCCCGCGGGACTCCTCGAAATCGCAGTATTTT.

The chain uses TRBV19 and TRBJ2-7; TRBD2 agrees at 13 bases. The V gene's germline CDR1 is LNHDA and CDR2 SQIVND (reference sequence). There are 15 residues in the CDR3. Trimming took 4 bases from V and 3 from J; bases not matched to a gene: 3. The CDR3 spells CASSRGTSGIYEQYF. The CDR3 region has the DNA TGTGCCAGTAGTAGGGGGACTAGCGGGATCTACGAGCAGTACTTC.

J is TRBJ1-3 and V is TRBV11-2; D not certain. Trimming pared 0 bases from V and 4 bases from J, leaving 4 bases between. Looked up from germline, CDR1 is SGHAT and CDR2 is FQNNGV. The CDR3 extends over 13 amino acids. The CDR3 bases are TGTGCCAGCAGCTTAGATCGGGGAAACACCATATATTTT. Translation gives CASSLDRGNTIYF.

The rearrangement uses TRBV9 and TRBJ2-7, with 14 bases that match TRBD2. V shed 4 bases and J 4 bases; nucleotides not matched to a gene: 25. This CDR3 is 22 amino acids long. Per germline, CDR1 SGDLS and CDR2 YYNGEE. The CDR3 DNA reads as TGTGCCAGCAGCTCCGACCCTGGCCGTGCCGGGACTAGCGGGAGAGGAGGGTACGAGCAGTACTTC. Its protein is CASSSDPGRAGTSGRGGYEQYF.

In DNA, the CDR3 is TGTGCCAGCAGCCAGAAACCGGGACTAGCGGGTGGCGAGCAGTACTTC. This gives the protein CASSQKPGLAGGEQYF. The chain uses TRBV3-1 (or the pseudogene TRBV3-2) and TRBJ2-7; 12 bases agree with TRBD2. CDR3 length: 16 residues. Germline CDR1 reads LGHDT; CDR2 reads YNNKEL (reference sequence). Trimming took 3 bases from V and 6 from J; bases not matched to a gene: 9.

The V gene is TRBV7-9, the J gene TRBJ2-3; TRBD2 agrees at 10 bases. With 6 bases clipped from V and 3 bases from J, the junction kept 6 bases outside the gene matches. CDR1 and CDR2 (germline): SEHNR, FQNEAQ (reference sequence). The CDR3 consists of 15 residues. This chain's CDR3 is CASRASGSGTDTQYF. CDR3 in DNA: TGTGCCAGCAGGGCTAGCGGGAGTGGGACAGATACGCAGTATTTT.

The chain carries TRBV28 and TRBJ2-7; D call uncertain. The CDR3 has 11 residues. The V end lost 6 bases, the J end lost 4 bases, and 7 bases lay between the germline ends. Germline V gene sequence: CDR1 MDHEN, CDR2 SYDVKM. CDR3 DNA: TGTGCCAGCAGCTCGAGGTACGAGCAGTACTTC. It translates to CASSSRYEQYF.

The chain joins TRBV27 to TRBJ2-1, with 9 bases aligning to TRBD2. The CDR3 runs to 16 residues. V lost 6 bases and J lost 6; bases outside the gene matches: 12. From germline, CDR1 is MNHEY and CDR2 SMNVEV (reference sequence). The CDR3 here is CASRVAGAVVSNEQFF. The CDR3 DNA reads as TGTGCCAGCAGGGTAGCGGGAGCGGTCGTATCCAATGAGCAGTTCTTC.

The chain couples TRBV11-3 to TRBJ1-6; possibly TRBD1 for D (6 bases). Trimming took 0 bases from V and 4 from J, leaving 10 bases between them. Germline assignment: CDR1 SGHNT and CDR2 YENEEA. There are 16 residues in the CDR3. The CDR3 loop is CASSLEGAAYNSPLHF. As DNA, the CDR3 is TGTGCCAGCAGCTTAGAGGGGGCAGCGTATAATTCACCCCTCCACTTT.

V and J are TRBV11-2 and TRBJ2-1; 8 bases are a match to TRBD2. The junction had 18 bases not matched to a gene; V was cut back by 6 bases and J by 8 bases. Germline V gene data show CDR1 as SGHAT and CDR2 as FQNNGV. This CDR3 contains 17 residues. In nucleotides, the CDR3 is TGTGCCAGCAGACTCCTATTTGGCCGGACTAGCAGGTATGAGCAGTTCTTC. It translates to CASRLLFGRTSRYEQFF. The variable domain in full, completed from reference TRBV11-2 and TRBJ2-1, reads EAGVAQSPRYKIIEKRQSVAFWCNPISGHATLYWYQQILGQGPKLLIQFQNNGVVDDSQLPKDRFSAERLKGVDSTLKIQPAKLEDSAVYLCASRLLFGRTSRYEQFFGPGTRLTVL.

The rearrangement uses TRBV12-3 or TRBV12-4 and TRBJ1-1; D is possibly TRBD1 (5 bases). With 1 base removed from V and 10 bases from J, the gap between germline ends came to 13 bases. The CDR3 is 13 residues long. The CDR3 sequence: CASSLDFRGRAFF. CDR3 nucleotide sequence: TGTGCCAGCAGTTTAGATTTTAGGGGTAGAGCTTTCTTT.